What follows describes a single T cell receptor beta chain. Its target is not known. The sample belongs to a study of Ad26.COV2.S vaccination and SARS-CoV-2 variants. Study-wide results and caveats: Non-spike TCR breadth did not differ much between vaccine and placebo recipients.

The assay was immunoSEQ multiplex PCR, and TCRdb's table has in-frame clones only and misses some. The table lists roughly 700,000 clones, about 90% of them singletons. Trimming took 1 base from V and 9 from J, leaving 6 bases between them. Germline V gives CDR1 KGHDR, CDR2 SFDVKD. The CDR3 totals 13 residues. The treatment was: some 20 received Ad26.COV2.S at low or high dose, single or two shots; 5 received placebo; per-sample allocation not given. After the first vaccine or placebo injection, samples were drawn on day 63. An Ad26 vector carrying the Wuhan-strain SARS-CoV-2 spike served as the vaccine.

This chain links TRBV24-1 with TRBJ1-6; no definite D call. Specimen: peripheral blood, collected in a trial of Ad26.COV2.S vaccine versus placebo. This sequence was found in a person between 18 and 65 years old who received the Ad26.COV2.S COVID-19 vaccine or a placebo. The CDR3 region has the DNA TGTGCCACCAGTGATTTATGGGGTTCACCCCTCCACTTT. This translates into CATSDLWGSPLHF.